This passage covers 6 T cell receptor beta chains from one sample sequenced in a study of tumor-infiltrating lymphocytes in primary liver carcinoma. Constant-region priming of 500 ng total RNA yielded TCR beta cDNA. Three-round nested multiplex PCR performed with slightly modified ARM-PCR produced the TCR beta libraries. In the first two PCR rounds, TRBV1-TRBV30 forward primers were paired with a C-beta reverse primer, and each round lasted roughly 10 cycles. From the multiplex PCR reads, TCRdb called clonotypes with MiXCR, one entry per CDR3 protein. Of approximately 320,000 distinct CDR3 sequences listed, roughly three fifths are singletons. Germline DNA was extracted too, while blood RNA derived from unsorted whole blood. The material sequenced was peripheral blood. These TCRs come from a woman in her twenties or thirties with primary liver carcinoma and hepatitis B virus infection.

In nucleotides, the CDR3 is TGTGCCAGCAGTTATGGATGGGTAACAGATACGCAGTATTTT. It translates to CASSYGWVTDTQYF. The V and J genes are TRBV6-5 and TRBJ2-3, with D uncertain. This CDR3 region has 14 residues. The germline CDR1 and CDR2 sequences are MNHEY and SVGAGI. V gave up 3 bases and J gave up 3 bases, with 10 bases separating them.

CDR3 residues: CASSTPRGRVVAKNIQYF. CDR3 sequence (DNA): TGTGCCAGCAGTACGCCGAGGGGGCGGGTAGTAGCCAAAAACATTCAGTACTTC. The chain carries TRBV28 and TRBJ2-4, with TRBD1 matching 7 bases. Trimming at V came to 5 bases and at J to 0 bases, leaving 13 bases not matched to a gene. Germline loops: CDR1 MDHEN, CDR2 SYDVKM. This CDR3 is built from 18 residues.

Notes on this clonotype: One end of the junction fails to match germline, which may point to a read error. This rearrangement joins TRBV7-9 to TRBJ1-1, with D maybe TRBD1 (6 bases). Germline V gene lookup returns CDR1 SEHNR and CDR2 FQNEAQ (reference sequence). The CDR3 sequence is 14 residues long. The CDR3 sequence: CASSLAGQGLEALF. The CDR3 DNA is TGTGCCAGCAGCTTAGCAGGGCAGGGGCTTGAAGCTCTCTTT.

This clonotype was observed at least ten times. The chain has TRBV11-3 and TRBJ2-7; 8 bases line up with TRBD1. The CDR3 runs to 13 residues. Germline CDR1 SGHNT, CDR2 YENEEA. J lost 3 bases, V lost 5 bases, and 3 bases had no gene match. CDR3 sequence (DNA): TGTGCCAGCAGCCCGGGACAGGACTACGAGCAGTACTTC. Protein product: CASSPGQDYEQYF. The variable domain in full, completed from reference TRBV11-3 and TRBJ2-7, reads EAGVVQSPRYKIIEKKQPVAFWCNPISGHNTLYWYLQNLGQGPELLIRYENEEAVDDSQLPKDRFSAERLKGVDSTLKIQPAELGDSAVYLCASSPGQDYEQYFGPGTRLTVT.

Concerning this clonotype: Its ends do not fully match the called genes, so a read error is possible. The chain has TRBV11-3 and TRBJ2-6; TRBD2 matches at 10 bases. The CDR3 has 17 amino acids. Germline V gene sequence: CDR1 SGHNT, CDR2 YENEEA. The CDR3 protein is CTSGRGKGISGANVLAF. The CDR3 DNA is TGTACCAGCGGGAGGGGAAAAGGGATCTCTGGGGCCAACGTCCTGGCTTTC.

About this clonotype itself: The junction differs from germline at one of its ends, possibly a read error. The gene calls are TRBV25-1 and TRBJ2-1; possibly TRBD2 for D (6 bases). The CDR3 consists of 16 residues. Per the germline V gene, CDR1 is MGHDK and CDR2 is SYGVNS. The DNA for the CDR3 is TGTGCCTGCAGTGATCCGGGAGCAAGGTCCTACAATGAGCAGTTCTTC. Translation: CACSDPGARSYNEQFF.